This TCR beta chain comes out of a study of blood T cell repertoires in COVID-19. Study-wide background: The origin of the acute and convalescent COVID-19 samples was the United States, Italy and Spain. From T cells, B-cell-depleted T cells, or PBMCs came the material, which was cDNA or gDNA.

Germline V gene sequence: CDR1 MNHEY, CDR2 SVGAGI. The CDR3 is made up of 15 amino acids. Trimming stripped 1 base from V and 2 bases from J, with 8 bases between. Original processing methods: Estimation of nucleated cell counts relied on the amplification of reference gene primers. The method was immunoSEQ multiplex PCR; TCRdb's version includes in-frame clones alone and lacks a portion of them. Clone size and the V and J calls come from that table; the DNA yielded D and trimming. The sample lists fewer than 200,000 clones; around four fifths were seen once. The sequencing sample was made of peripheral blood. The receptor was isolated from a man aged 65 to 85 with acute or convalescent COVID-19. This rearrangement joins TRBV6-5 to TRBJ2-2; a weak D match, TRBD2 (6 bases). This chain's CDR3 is CASSYFGGNTGELFF. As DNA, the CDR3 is TGTGCCAGCAGTTACTTCGGGGGAAACACCGGGGAGCTGTTTTTT.